The clone carrying this TCR beta chain was observed a handful of times. Its antigen remains unidentified. Averaging roughly 120 mL, one heparinised blood draw came from each individual donor. The authors reverse transcribed all of the isolated RNA, so sequencing captured expressed TCRB transcripts. The data were produced by immunoSEQ multiplex PCR, yet TCRdb's version contains in-frame clones alone and is incomplete. The sample contains roughly 730,000 clones, roughly an eighth of which appear only once. CDR3 length equals 13 residues. CDR1 is SNHLY, CDR2 FYNNEI, per germline. V shed 8 bases and J 3 bases; nucleotides not matched to a gene: 1. This sample is drawn from a study of beta chain features in type 1 diabetes. Overall study results and limits: Fewer insertions but more deletions were seen at VDJ junctions in type 1 diabetes patients. Shortening that was moderate but significant affected the TCRB CDR3s of Type 1 diabetes patients in all four CD4+ subsets. Cells carrying high TCR expression could end up over-represented when cDNA is sequenced.

The chain carries TRBV2 and TRBJ1-4, with 9 bases matching TRBD1. Material for sequencing was naive CD4+ T cells from blood. The receptor was isolated from a man younger than 30 with type 1 diabetes. The CDR3 DNA is TGTGCCAGCCGACAGGGGGCTAATGAAAAACTGTTTTTT. Its protein product is CASRQGANEKLFF.